The 27 T cell receptor beta chains reported below all come from one sample, sequenced in a study of long-term antiretroviral therapy in people with HIV. The immunoSEQ assay was v3.0, run at survey level. The table came from immunoSEQ multiplex PCR; TCRdb's copy has only in-frame clones and leaves some out. The table lists more than 6,500 clones, about two thirds of them singletons. This sample comprised unsorted PBMCs, obtained 0.1 years before starting antiretroviral therapy. These receptors all stem from a man aged 18 to 29 with HIV.

The J gene is TRBJ1-1, the V gene TRBV18; D is possibly TRBD1 (5 bases). CDR1 is KGHSH, CDR2 LQKENI, per germline. The CDR3 is 15 amino acids. Trimming shortened V by 5 bases and J by 1 base, and 14 bases separated the two germline ends. CDR3 in amino acids: CASSSVGVGNTEAFF. The DNA for the CDR3 is TGTGCCAGCTCATCCGTAGGGGTGGGGAACACTGAAGCTTTCTTT.

This clone was recorded a few times. The chain couples TRBV4-2 to TRBJ1-3, with D uncertain. Germline CDR1 and CDR2: LGHNA and YNFKEQ. The CDR3 sequence is 17 residues long. Trimming removed 0 bases from V and 0 bases from J, with 12 bases in between. The CDR3 is CASSQDWKPYSGNTIYF. The CDR3 DNA follows: TGTGCCAGCAGCCAAGATTGGAAGCCCTACTCTGGAAACACCATATATTTT.

This clone was counted a single time. The chain couples TRBV9 to TRBJ1-6; D ambiguous. The CDR3 totals 16 residues. The ends were cut back, 1 base at V and 5 bases at J, with 13 bases in the middle. CDR1 and CDR2 (germline): SGDLS, YYNGEE. CDR3 region: CASSVRPAGDNSPLHF. In DNA form, the CDR3 reads TGTGCCAGCAGCGTACGGCCCGCGGGCGATAATTCACCCCTCCACTTT.

This chain links TRBV28 with TRBJ1-1; TRBD1 might be the D (5 bases). V dropped 3 bases and J dropped 7 bases, with 15 bases sitting between them. Per germline, CDR1 MDHEN and CDR2 SYDVKM. This CDR3 is 14 amino acids long. The DNA for the CDR3 is TGTGCCAGCAGTTTGGCTTCAGGTAGGGGTGAAGCTTTCTTT. Translation gives CASSLASGRGEAFF.

The chain combines TRBV18 with TRBJ2-2; 8 bases are shared with TRBD1. Per germline, CDR1 KGHSH and CDR2 LQKENI. The CDR3 extends over 14 amino acids. The trim removed 8 bases at V and 2 bases at J, leaving 4 bases unmatched. The chain's CDR3 is CASVDRENTGELFF. In nucleotides, the CDR3 is TGTGCCAGCGTGGACAGGGAAAACACCGGGGAGCTGTTTTTT. The full variable domain, with the rest looked up from reference TRBV18 and TRBJ2-2, is NAGVMQNPRHLVRRRGQEARLRCSPMKGHSHVYWYRQLPEEGLKFMVYLQKENIIDESGMPKERFSAEFPKEGPSILRIQQVVRGDSAAYFCASVDRENTGELFFGEGSRLTVL.

The chain recombines TRBV7-9 with TRBJ1-5, with D hard to call. This CDR3 spans 16 amino acids. The V and J ends lost 0 bases and 7 bases respectively, with 16 bases between them. Germline CDR1 is SEHNR and CDR2 is FQNEAQ (reference sequence). CDR3 region: CASSLAYLGQAQPQHF. The CDR3 DNA reads TGTGCCAGCAGCTTAGCCTACCTTGGGCAGGCCCAGCCCCAGCATTTT. The whole variable domain, remainder taken from reference TRBV7-9 and TRBJ1-5, is DTGVSQNPRHKITKRGQNVTFRCDPISEHNRLYWYRQTLGQGPEFLTYFQNEAQLEKSRLLSDRFSAERPKGSFSTLEIQRTEQGDSAMYLCASSLAYLGQAQPQHFGDGTRLSIL.

This clone occurred a few times. At one end, the junction sequence differs from germline, possibly due to a read error. This rearrangement joins TRBV7-2 to TRBJ1-2; the match to TRBD1 covers 10 bases. CDR3 size: 13 residues. Germline V gene data show CDR1 as SGHTA and CDR2 as FQGNSA. For the CDR3, the DNA is TGTGCCAGCAGCTCCCCTTCGGGGGACAGGGGTTCCTTC. Translation: CASSSPSGDRGSF.

The rearrangement uses TRBV19 and TRBJ2-5, with 8 nucleotides matching TRBD1. Per the germline V gene, CDR1 is LNHDA and CDR2 is SQIVND (reference sequence). Trimming at V came to 4 bases and at J to 2 bases, leaving 6 bases not matched to a gene. The CDR3 is 15 residues long. DNA for the CDR3: TGTGCCAGTAGTACGACAGGGGCCTCGCAAGAGACCCAGTACTTC. The encoded protein is CASSTTGASQETQYF. Full variable domain (missing parts from reference TRBV19 and TRBJ2-5): DGGITQSPKYLFRKEGQNVTLSCEQNLNHDAMYWYRQDPGQGLRLIYYSQIVNDFQKGDIAEGYSVSREKKESFPLTVTSAQKNPTAFYLCASSTTGASQETQYFGPGTRLLVL.

This clone has only one observation. J is TRBJ2-1 and V is TRBV6-6; TRBD2 matches at 7 bases. The CDR3 loop spans 14 amino acids. CDR1 MNHNY and CDR2 SVGAGI come from the germline V gene (reference sequence). V lost 2 bases and J lost 3; bases outside the gene matches: 1. Here the CDR3 DNA reads TGTGCCAGCAGTTACGCGGGGGTCTACAATGAGCAGTTCTTC. Its translation is CASSYAGVYNEQFF.

The genes are TRBV7-3 and TRBJ2-1, with unresolved D. Per the germline V gene, CDR1 is SGHTA and CDR2 is FQGTGA. The CDR3 extends over 12 amino acids. The V end was cut by 2 bases, the J end by 10 bases, with 9 bases between. The CDR3 reads CASSLVGGEQFF. CDR3 DNA sequence: TGTGCCAGCAGCTTAGTGGGTGGGGAGCAGTTCTTC.

V is TRBV5-5 and J is TRBJ2-7; no definite D call. Between the trimmed V and J ends, which lost 1 base and 0 bases, there was a span of 14 bases. The germline V gene has CDR1 SGHKS and CDR2 YYEKEE (reference sequence). This CDR3 has 16 amino acids. CDR3 bases: TGTGCCAGCAGCTTGCGAGGCTATCAAACCTCCTACGAGCAGTACGTC. It is translated as CASSLRGYQTSYEQYV.

The chain combines TRBV2 with TRBJ2-3, with 8 bases aligning to TRBD2. This CDR3 contains 16 residues. The germline V gene has CDR1 SNHLY and CDR2 FYNNEI. J was trimmed by 4 bases and V by 6 bases; bases with no gene match: 12. CDR3 sequence (DNA): TGTGCCAGCAGCCCCGGGAGGGACCGAGCCCCAGATACGCAGTATTTT. Translating gives CASSPGRDRAPDTQYF.

This clone appeared a few times. The chain has TRBV9 and TRBJ2-1; a weak D match, TRBD1 (6 bases). The CDR3 spans 16 residues. V was clipped by 0 bases and J by 0 bases, with 10 bases between them. Germline CDR1 SGDLS, CDR2 YYNGEE. The CDR3 reads CASSVDDRLSYNEQFF. CDR3 nucleotides: TGTGCCAGCAGCGTAGACGACAGGCTCTCCTACAATGAGCAGTTCTTC.

This clone appeared a few times. The chain employs TRBV28 and TRBJ2-3, with D possibly TRBD1 on 6 matching bases. Trimming took 8 bases from V and 4 from J, leaving 16 bases between them. The CDR3 contains 14 residues. In germline, CDR1 is MDHEN, CDR2 SYDVKM. CDR3 residues: CASSIRGGSDTQYF. The CDR3 bases are TGTGCCAGCTCGATCAGGGGTGGGTCAGATACGCAGTATTTT.

The chain uses TRBV6-6 and TRBJ2-5; D gene unclear. The CDR3 is made up of 12 amino acids. The germline gives CDR1 MNHNY, CDR2 SVGAGI (reference sequence). The V gene lost 7 bases and the J gene lost 3 bases, with 9 bases spanning the gap. DNA of the CDR3: TGTGCCAGCACCGGACGCAAAGAGACCCAGTACTTC. It yields the protein CASTGRKETQYF.

This clone turned up a few times. This chain connects TRBV15 to TRBJ1-2; weak D call: TRBD1 (6 bases). The CDR3 runs to 13 residues. The V gene's germline CDR1 is LNHNV and CDR2 YYDKDF (reference sequence). V gave up 4 bases and J gave up 8 bases, with 14 bases separating them. The CDR3 sequence is CATSKRQVGGYTF. CDR3 DNA: TGTGCCACCAGCAAACGACAGGTTGGAGGCTACACCTTC. The full variable domain, in which reference TRBV15 and TRBJ1-2 provide the parts outside the CDR3, is DAMVIQNPRYQVTQFGKPVTLSCSQTLNHNVMYWYQQKSSQAPKLLFHYYDKDFNNEADTPDNFQSRRPNTSFCFLDIRSPGLGDTAMYLCATSKRQVGGYTFGSGTRLTVV.

This clone was counted a few times. The CDR3 DNA reads TGTGCCACCATCCTCCGGGACGGTGACTACGAGCAGTACTTC. It encodes CATILRDGDYEQYF. The chain has TRBV2 and TRBJ2-7; D is possibly TRBD1 or TRBD2 (5 bases each). CDR3 length: 14 amino acids. The V gene's germline CDR1 is SNHLY and CDR2 FYNNEI. V lost 10 bases and J lost 3, with 19 bases in between. Full variable domain (missing parts from reference TRBV2 and TRBJ2-7): EPEVTQTPSHQVTQMGQEVILRCVPISNHLYFYWYRQILGQKVEFLVSFYNNEISEKSEIFDDQFSVERPDGSNFTLKIRSTKLEDSAMYFCATILRDGDYEQYFGPGTRLTVT.

This clone was observed a handful of times. The gene calls are TRBV19 and TRBJ1-1; no firm D call. The CDR3 extends over 15 amino acids. Germline CDR1 and CDR2: LNHDA and SQIVND (reference sequence). Trimming stripped 5 bases from V and 3 bases from J, with 16 bases between. CDR3 sequence: CASSSPVRLHTEAFF. CDR3 coding DNA: TGTGCCAGTAGTTCCCCCGTTCGACTCCACACTGAAGCTTTCTTT.

The chain has TRBV9 and TRBJ2-5; either TRBD1 or TRBD2 may fit D (5 bases each). The V gene lost 3 bases and the J gene lost 3 bases, with 24 bases spanning the gap. The CDR3 consists of 18 residues. CDR1 and CDR2 from the germline V gene are SGDLS and YYNGEE. In nucleotides, the CDR3 is TGTGCCAGCAGCGCTGGGACCCAATTTAATGGCCCAAAAGAGACCCAGTACTTC. It is translated as CASSAGTQFNGPKETQYF.

The rearrangement uses TRBV21-1 and TRBJ2-5. TRBV21-1 is designated a pseudogene. CDR3 size: 13 residues. CDR3 protein: CASSNWDEETQYF. In DNA, the CDR3 is TGTGCCAGCAGCAATTGGGACGAAGAGACCCAGTACTTC.

The V and J genes are TRBV6-1 and TRBJ2-7; possibly TRBD1 for D (6 bases). This CDR3 has 14 amino acids. The V gene's germline CDR1 is MNHNS and CDR2 SASEGT. V was shortened by 3 bases and J by 7 bases, with 16 bases between the two germline ends. The CDR3 spells CASSDWTVANEQYF. CDR3 bases: TGTGCCAGCAGTGACTGGACAGTAGCCAATGAGCAGTACTTC.

The V gene is TRBV9, the J gene TRBJ2-7; 7 nucleotides match TRBD1. The CDR3 covers 14 residues. Germline-derived CDR1 and CDR2 are SGDLS and YYNGEE. With 3 bases clipped from V and 3 bases from J, the junction kept 6 bases outside the gene matches. The CDR3 DNA reads TGTGCCAGCAGCGCCGCCGGGACAGACTACGAGCAGTACTTC. Amino acid sequence: CASSAAGTDYEQYF.

CDR3: CASSDTVETF. Here the CDR3 DNA reads TGTGCCAGCAGCGACACGGTTGAGACCTTC. The rearrangement uses TRBV5-4 and TRBJ1-2; D ambiguous. This CDR3 spans 10 amino acids. Germline loops: CDR1 SGHNT, CDR2 YYREEE (reference sequence). Trimming removed 4 bases at V and 14 bases at J, with 12 bases between.

In its sample, this clone ranks as medium-sized. The rearrangement joins TRBV7-9 to TRBJ1-1, with D unclear. The CDR3 spans 14 residues. The germline V gene encodes CDR1 SEHNR and CDR2 FQNEAQ (reference sequence). The V end was cut by 1 base, the J end by 1 base, with 7 bases between. As DNA, the CDR3 is TGTGCCAGCAGCTTAGTCTTCGAGAACACTGAAGCTTTCTTT. Translation: CASSLVFENTEAFF.

By frequency in the sample, this clone is medium-sized. This sequence joins TRBV6-1 and TRBJ1-4, with 9 bases aligning to TRBD1. J gave up 6 bases and V 8 bases, and 10 bases lay outside the gene matches. CDR1 is MNHNS, CDR2 SASEGT, per germline. The CDR3 spans 15 residues. CDR3 residues: CASGPRQGVDEKLFF. In DNA, the CDR3 is TGTGCCAGCGGACCAAGACAGGGGGTAGATGAAAAACTGTTTTTT.

The chain carries TRBV6-1 and TRBJ2-5; 10 positions agree with TRBD2. Germline V gene lookup returns CDR1 MNHNS and CDR2 SASEGT. The V segment lost 2 bases and the J segment 0 bases; nucleotides outside the gene matches: 0. The CDR3 is made up of 15 amino acids. The CDR3 DNA is TGTGCCAGCAGTGAACTAGCGGGGGACCAAGAGACCCAGTACTTC. It yields the protein CASSELAGDQETQYF.

This clone was picked up a small number of times. The gene calls are TRBV4-2 and TRBJ2-2; 7 bases agree with TRBD2. CDR3 length equals 14 residues. Germline V gene data show CDR1 as LGHNA and CDR2 as YNFKEQ. With V trimmed by 1 base and J by 6 bases, 2 bases remained unmatched. Here the CDR3 reads CASSQGEGAGELFF. For the CDR3, the DNA is TGTGCCAGCAGCCAAGGGGAGGGCGCCGGGGAGCTGTTTTTT.